These 13 T cell receptor beta chains were sequenced from one sample in a study of shared clonotypes between healthy human individuals. Sequencing was performed with immunoSEQ multiplex PCR; in TCRdb, only in-frame clones are kept and a portion is missing. This table has some 2.1 million clones, roughly 96% appearing once. Sequencing used naive CD4+ T cells sorted from blood. Subset of the sample: CD45RA+ positively selected. The receptor set was obtained from a man between 18 and 29 years old in good health.

The chain is built from TRBV19 and TRBJ2-2; tentative D call: TRBD1 (6 bases). The CDR3 covers 14 residues. The germline V gene encodes CDR1 LNHDA and CDR2 SQIVND (reference sequence). Trimming removed 5 bases from V and 4 bases from J, with 11 bases in between. The CDR3 DNA sequence: TGTGCCAGTAGTCGGACAGACCTCACCGGGGAGCTGTTTTTT. Protein product: CASSRTDLTGELFF.

V and J are TRBV5-6 and TRBJ1-2, with D perhaps matching TRBD1 (6 bases). Germline lookup yields CDR1 SGHDT and CDR2 YYEEEE. The CDR3 extends over 13 amino acids. V lost 4 bases and J 5 bases, leaving 12 bases between the germline ends. Here the CDR3 DNA reads TGTGCCAGCAGCGACGGGGACATTTATGGCTACACCTTC. It yields the protein CASSDGDIYGYTF.

V gene TRBV4-2 combines with J gene TRBJ2-6, with 10 bases fitting TRBD1. V dropped 2 bases and J dropped 3; count of bases not matched to a gene: 10. CDR3 length: 19 residues. Germline lookup yields CDR1 LGHNA and CDR2 YNFKEQ. This chain's CDR3 is CASSQRGQGIAVGANVLTF. For the CDR3, the DNA is TGTGCCAGCAGCCAAAGGGGACAGGGGATTGCTGTTGGGGCCAACGTCCTGACTTTC.

The V gene is TRBV5-8, the J gene TRBJ2-5; D possibly matches TRBD1 or TRBD2 (6 bases each). The CDR3 has 16 amino acids. V was shortened by 4 bases and J by 5 bases, with 21 bases between the two germline ends. Per germline, CDR1 SGHTS and CDR2 YDEGEE. The CDR3 spells CASSATGSGSFETQYF. The CDR3 DNA is TGTGCCAGCAGCGCAACAGGGAGCGGGTCCTTCGAGACCCAGTACTTC.

The genes are TRBV7-9 and TRBJ2-5; D might be TRBD2 (6 bases). V lost 3 bases and J lost 3, with 11 bases in between. Germline CDR1 reads SEHNR; CDR2 reads FQNEAQ (reference sequence). The CDR3 length is 14 residues. CDR3 nucleotides: TGTGCCAGCAGCTTTGGTGGGGGGAAAGAGACCCAGTACTTC. Amino acid sequence: CASSFGGGKETQYF.

The chain is built from TRBV9 and TRBJ2-1, with TRBD2 matching over 12 bases. The germline V gene has CDR1 SGDLS and CDR2 YYNGEE. V shed 0 bases and J 5 bases; nucleotides not matched to a gene: 15. CDR3 size: 20 residues. The CDR3 region is CASSVEGLAGGPPPDNEQFF. CDR3 sequence (DNA): TGTGCCAGCAGCGTAGAGGGGCTAGCGGGAGGGCCGCCCCCCGACAATGAGCAGTTCTTC.

DNA for the CDR3: TGCGCCAGCAGCTTGTTGGTCCTCACGGGAGGCTACACCTTC. Translation gives CASSLLVLTGGYTF. The chain couples TRBV5-1 to TRBJ1-2; no clear D. Germline lookup yields CDR1 SGHRS and CDR2 YFSETQ. V dropped 1 base and J dropped 8 bases, with 15 bases sitting between them. This CDR3 comprises 14 residues.

This chain joins TRBV2 and TRBJ1-6, with D maybe TRBD1 (5 bases). CDR1 is SNHLY, CDR2 FYNNEI, per germline. V was pared by 7 bases and J by 6 bases, with 10 bases between. This CDR3 spans 13 amino acids. The CDR3, as DNA: TGTGCCAGCACCGGGACTTTTAATTCACCCCTCCACTTT. The encoded protein is CASTGTFNSPLHF.

This rearrangement joins TRBV5-1 to TRBJ2-1; D is unresolved. CDR3 length: 14 residues. V was trimmed by 0 bases and J by 7 bases, leaving 11 bases between them. CDR1 is SGHRS and CDR2 is YFSETQ in the germline V gene. The CDR3 DNA sequence: TGCGCCAGCAGCTTGGAACTGGGGTGGAATGAGCAGTTCTTC. This sequence encodes CASSLELGWNEQFF.

The chain has TRBV5-1 and TRBJ2-5; 8 bases map to TRBD2. Trimming at V came to 6 bases and at J to 1 base, leaving 5 bases not matched to a gene. CDR3 length equals 14 residues. The V gene's germline CDR1 is SGHRS and CDR2 YFSETQ. The CDR3 is CASTPSGGQETQYF. As DNA, the CDR3 is TGCGCCAGCACCCCGAGCGGGGGCCAAGAGACCCAGTACTTC. The complete variable domain, with remaining parts taken from reference TRBV5-1 and TRBJ2-5, reads KAGVTQTPRYLIKTRGQQVTLSCSPISGHRSVSWYQQTPGQGLQFLFEYFSETQRNKGNFPGRFSGRQFSNSRSEMNVSTLELGDSALYLCASTPSGGQETQYFGPGTRLLVL.

The chain is built from TRBV15 and TRBJ2-2, with D uncertain. Germline CDR1 is LNHNV and CDR2 is YYDKDF (reference sequence). The CDR3 loop spans 16 amino acids. V was pared by 1 base and J by 4 bases, with 13 bases between. The CDR3 sequence: CATSRGSSRPTGELFF. CDR3 nucleotide sequence: TGTGCCACCAGCAGAGGTTCATCAAGGCCCACCGGGGAGCTGTTTTTT.

The rearrangement joins TRBV19 to TRBJ2-1, with D possibly matching TRBD2 (6 bases). Germline V gene sequence: CDR1 LNHDA, CDR2 SQIVND (reference sequence). Trimming pared 8 bases from V and 4 bases from J, leaving 12 bases between. There are 13 residues in the CDR3. The CDR3 DNA sequence: TGTGCCAGTGTGCCCGCGGGGTACAATGAGCAGTTCTTC. Amino acid sequence: CASVPAGYNEQFF.

J is TRBJ2-7 and V is TRBV29-1; 9 bases map to TRBD1. The trim removed 6 bases at V and 4 bases at J, leaving 13 bases unmatched. The CDR3 loop spans 15 amino acids. Germline CDR1 and CDR2: SQVTM and ANQGSEA. CDR3 residues: CSVETGTGISYEQYF. Written as DNA, the CDR3 is TGCAGCGTGGAAACCGGGACAGGGATTAGTTACGAGCAGTACTTC.